Presented here are 10 T cell receptor beta chains from one specimen sequenced in a study of blood T cell repertoires in COVID-19. Sequenced by immunoSEQ multiplex PCR; TCRdb stores in-frame clones only, minus some. The sample consists of over 95,000 clones, more than 80% of them appearing once. What was sequenced was peripheral blood. These receptor sequences come from a woman between 45 and 65 years old with acute or convalescent COVID-19.

This chain joins TRBV30 and TRBJ2-7; 7 nucleotides agree with TRBD1. This CDR3 spans 14 amino acids. The V gene end was trimmed by 0 bases and the J gene end by 5 bases; junction bases not matched to a gene: 7. In germline, CDR1 is GTSNPN, CDR2 SVGIG (reference sequence). CDR3 amino acids: CAWSVGPGQNEQYF. In DNA form, the CDR3 reads TGTGCCTGGAGTGTAGGTCCGGGACAGAACGAGCAGTACTTC.

This clone was observed a handful of times. The chain links TRBV4-1 to TRBJ1-3; no firm D call. Germline CDR1 and CDR2: MGHRA and YSYEKL. Trimming pared 4 bases from V and 0 bases from J, leaving 7 bases between. There are 14 residues in the CDR3. DNA for the CDR3: TGCGCCAGCAGCCCCCCGGGCTCTGGAAACACCATATATTTT. This gives the protein CASSPPGSGNTIYF.

V usage is TRBV19 and J usage is TRBJ1-1; the D gene is possibly TRBD1 (6 bases). From germline, CDR1 is LNHDA and CDR2 SQIVND (reference sequence). V was pared by 5 bases and J by 7 bases, with 17 bases between. The CDR3 totals 14 residues. The CDR3 loop is CASSVGQRPLEAFF. The DNA for the CDR3 is TGTGCCAGTAGTGTAGGACAGAGACCGCTTGAAGCTTTCTTT. Variable domain in full (rest from reference TRBV19 and TRBJ1-1): DGGITQSPKYLFRKEGQNVTLSCEQNLNHDAMYWYRQDPGQGLRLIYYSQIVNDFQKGDIAEGYSVSREKKESFPLTVTSAQKNPTAFYLCASSVGQRPLEAFFGQGTRLTVV.

The rearrangement links TRBV13 to TRBJ2-1; D is possibly TRBD1 (5 bases). The CDR3 is 15 amino acids. CDR1 and CDR2 (germline): PRHDT, FYEKMQ (reference sequence). Trimming left V 5 bases short and J 1 base short, with 12 bases between. CDR3 residues: CASSPDSGSYNEQFF. As DNA, the CDR3 is TGTGCCAGCAGCCCAGACAGTGGGTCCTACAATGAGCAGTTCTTC. The whole variable domain, filled in from reference TRBV13 and TRBJ2-1, reads AAGVIQSPRHLIKEKRETATLKCYPIPRHDTVYWYQQGPGQDPQFLISFYEKMQSDKGSIPDRFSAQQFSDYHSELNMSSLELGDSALYFCASSPDSGSYNEQFFGPGTRLTVL.

This chain joins TRBV29-1 and TRBJ1-4; 7 nucleotides line up with TRBD1. CDR1 is SQVTM and CDR2 is ANQGSEA in the germline V gene. The V and J ends lost 2 bases and 0 bases, in that order; junction bases with no gene match: 0. CDR3 length: 14 residues. The CDR3 DNA is TGCAGCGTTGAAACAGGGGCAACTAATGAAAAACTGTTTTTT. It specifies CSVETGATNEKLFF.

The chain employs TRBV11-2 and TRBJ1-6, with 7 nucleotides matching TRBD1. This CDR3 region has 14 residues. V gave up 5 bases and J gave up 6 bases; unmatched junction bases: 4. The germline V gene encodes CDR1 SGHAT and CDR2 FQNNGV. CDR3 sequence: CASSLRDSNSPLHF. The CDR3 nucleotides are TGTGCCAGCAGCCTCCGGGACAGTAATTCACCCCTCCACTTT.

The CDR3 is CASSLVAGANVLTF. The CDR3 bases are TGTGCCAGCAGCTTGGTAGCCGGGGCCAACGTCCTGACTTTC. The chain has TRBV5-6 and TRBJ2-6; D is ambiguous. CDR1 and CDR2 from the germline V gene are SGHDT and YYEEEE. V dropped 0 bases and J dropped 4 bases, with 5 bases sitting between them. The CDR3 is made up of 14 amino acids.

The rearrangement links TRBV15 to TRBJ2-2; D gene unclear. The CDR3 sequence is 13 residues long. The germline gives CDR1 LNHNV, CDR2 YYDKDF (reference sequence). Trimming took 4 bases from V and 6 from J, leaving 9 bases between them. CDR3 amino acids: CATSIRKSGELFF. The CDR3 coding sequence is TGTGCCACCAGCATCAGGAAGTCCGGGGAGCTGTTTTTT. Combining the CDR3 with reference TRBV15 and TRBJ2-2 gives the whole variable domain DAMVIQNPRYQVTQFGKPVTLSCSQTLNHNVMYWYQQKSSQAPKLLFHYYDKDFNNEADTPDNFQSRRPNTSFCFLDIRSPGLGDTAMYLCATSIRKSGELFFGEGSRLTVL.

The chain has TRBV19 and TRBJ2-7; maybe TRBD1 (6 bases). Germline V gene data show CDR1 as LNHDA and CDR2 as SQIVND (reference sequence). The V and J ends lost 6 bases and 0 bases respectively, with 9 bases between them. This CDR3 spans 13 amino acids. CDR3 in DNA: TGTGCCAGTAGGGACAGCTACTCCTACGAGCAGTACTTC. Amino acid sequence: CASRDSYSYEQYF.

The rearrangement uses TRBV7-9 and TRBJ2-1; 8 bases match TRBD1. V dropped 1 base and J dropped 7; count of bases not matched to a gene: 6. The CDR3 consists of 15 residues. Germline assignment: CDR1 SEHNR and CDR2 FQNEAQ (reference sequence). In nucleotides, the CDR3 is TGTGCCAGCAGCTTAGGGCAGGGGGCGTTTAATGAGCAGTTCTTC. Its protein product is CASSLGQGAFNEQFF. Together with reference TRBV7-9 and TRBJ2-1, the CDR3 gives the full variable domain: DTGVSQNPRHKITKRGQNVTFRCDPISEHNRLYWYRQTLGQGPEFLTYFQNEAQLEKSRLLSDRFSAERPKGSFSTLEIQRTEQGDSAMYLCASSLGQGAFNEQFFGPGTRLTVL.